Each of the 21 T cell receptor beta chains below was sequenced from the same sample in a study of blood T cells in healthy people across ages. A sample-barcoded 5' primer and a J-beta primer mix were used in a second PCR of roughly 6 to 11 cycles. TCRdb re-called the 5' RACE reads through MiXCR, storing one row per CDR3 protein. The table has about 1.4 million distinct CDR3 sequences, approximately 60% seen once; the top ten hold over 6.5%. Sequencing was carried out using blood. The receptor set was obtained from a man aged 18 to 35 in good health.

This chain connects TRBV20-1 to TRBJ1-2; a possible D gene is TRBD1 (5 bases). The CDR3 is made up of 12 amino acids. Germline-derived CDR1 and CDR2 are DFQATT and SNEGSKA (reference sequence). V was cut by 6 bases and J by 6 bases, with 14 bases left in between. The CDR3, as DNA: TGCAGTGCCCCGCAGGGCAACAATGGCTACACCTTC. Amino acids: CSAPQGNNGYTF.

The sample holds a few counts of this clonotype. The V and J genes are TRBV13 and TRBJ2-7, with D unresolved. Germline lookup yields CDR1 PRHDT and CDR2 FYEKMQ (reference sequence). The length of the CDR3 is 14 residues. Deletions cut 1 base from V and 0 bases from J, with 7 bases between. The CDR3 nucleotides are TGTGCCAGCAGCTTAGAAATAAGCTCCTACGAGCAGTACTTC. Translation gives CASSLEISSYEQYF.

This clonotype was observed a handful of times. The chain joins TRBV18 to TRBJ2-5; no reliable D call. TRBJ2-7 matches the DNA end more closely, so the J call is doubtful. CDR3 length: 13 residues. CDR1 KGHSH and CDR2 LQKENI come from the germline V gene. The CDR3 here is CASSPGGYHEQYF. The CDR3 DNA follows: TGTGCCAGCTCACCTGGTGGGTACCACGAGCAGTACTTC.

The V and J genes are TRBV25-1 and TRBJ2-7; TRBD1 aligns across 7 bases. The germline gives CDR1 MGHDK, CDR2 SYGVNS. V shed 2 bases and J 4 bases; nucleotides not matched to a gene: 11. This CDR3 has 16 residues. CDR3 coding DNA: TGTGCCAGCAGTGAAGACGACAGGGAAAGATGGTACGAGCAGTACTTC. Protein sequence: CASSEDDRERWYEQYF.

This clonotype came up once. The rearrangement uses TRBV6-5 and TRBJ2-4, with 8 positions matching TRBD1. With the DNA end fitting TRBJ2-7 better, the J assignment may be wrong. Germline CDR1 MNHEY, CDR2 SVGAGI. The CDR3 contains 16 residues. CDR3 DNA sequence: TGTGCCAGCAGCTACACGATAGACAGGGGCGGTGACGAGCAGTACTTC. Amino acid sequence: CASSYTIDRGGDEQYF.

As DNA, the CDR3 is TGTGCCAGCAGCATCGGACTAGCGGGAGGAGTAGGAGAGCAGTTCTTC. It encodes CASSIGLAGGVGEQFF. V gene TRBV5-4 combines with J gene TRBJ2-1; 14 positions match TRBD2. Germline V gives CDR1 SGHNT, CDR2 YYREEE (reference sequence). The CDR3 spans 16 residues. Unmatched junction bases numbered 10, after V lost 4 bases and J lost 10 bases.

The rearrangement links TRBV20-1 to TRBJ1-2; D gene ambiguous. V lost 8 bases, J lost 2 bases, and 12 bases lay in between. The CDR3 spans 12 residues. Germline values: CDR1 DFQATT, CDR2 SNEGSKA (reference sequence). The CDR3 reads CSTIGDNYGYTF. The CDR3 DNA reads TGCAGTACTATCGGAGACAACTATGGCTACACCTTC.

The J gene is TRBJ2-2, the V gene TRBV7-2; 10 bases map to TRBD2. In germline, CDR1 is SGHTA, CDR2 FQGNSA. The CDR3 sequence is 18 residues long. J was trimmed by 4 bases and V by 1 base; bases with no gene match: 9. Here the CDR3 reads CASSLVVRSGGATGELFF. DNA for the CDR3: TGTGCCAGCAGCTTAGTCGTCCGGAGCGGGGGGGCCACCGGGGAGCTGTTTTTT.

The genes are TRBV7-9 and TRBJ2-7; the D gene is possibly TRBD1 (6 bases). This CDR3 has 17 residues. CDR1 and CDR2 from the germline V gene are SEHNR and FQNEAQ (reference sequence). The V and J ends lost 0 bases and 2 bases respectively, with 17 bases between them. CDR3 protein: CASSLAGIGGSPYEQYF. CDR3 DNA sequence: TGTGCCAGCAGCTTAGCTGGTATTGGGGGCTCCCCCTACGAGCAGTACTTC.

The chain combines TRBV5-6 with TRBJ1-2; D remains unclear. Germline values: CDR1 SGHDT, CDR2 YYEEEE. The CDR3 totals 15 residues. V lost 0 bases to trimming and J lost 3 bases, with 12 bases between them. DNA for the CDR3: TGTGCCAGCAGCTTGGTTTCGGTGACCCACTATGGCTACACCTTC. This gives the protein CASSLVSVTHYGYTF.

The chain carries TRBV4-1 and TRBJ2-7, with 10 bases that match TRBD2. The trim removed 4 bases at V and 3 bases at J, leaving 6 bases unmatched. The CDR3 length is 15 residues. Germline V gene sequence: CDR1 MGHRA, CDR2 YSYEKL. As DNA, the CDR3 is TGCGCCAGCAGCCCAAGCGGGGGGGGTAACTACGAGCAGTACTTC. This codes for CASSPSGGGNYEQYF.

V usage is TRBV29-1 and J usage is TRBJ2-7; the D is unclear. CDR3 size: 12 residues. V shed 4 bases and J shed 2 bases, with 9 bases lying between them. Per the germline V gene, CDR1 is SQVTM and CDR2 is ANQGSEA. Written as DNA, the CDR3 is TGCAGCGTTGGCCGGGCGACCTACGAGCAGTACTTC. Protein: CSVGRATYEQYF.

The V call is TRBV24-1, the J call TRBJ2-7, with D unresolved. The J call is doubtful: the DNA matches TRBJ2-5 better. The CDR3 length is 13 residues. The germline V gene encodes CDR1 KGHDR and CDR2 SFDVKD. The CDR3 here is CATSDITKETQYF. CDR3 nucleotides: TGTGCCACCAGTGACATAACTAAAGAGACCCAGTACTTC.

The rearrangement uses TRBV12-3 or TRBV12-4 and TRBJ1-2; D is unclear. The germline V and J ends were trimmed by 1 base and 7 bases, with 7 bases remaining between them. The CDR3 covers 12 residues. The CDR3 nucleotides read TGTGCCAGCAGTTTAGAAAGGGTTGGCTACACCTTC. Amino acid sequence: CASSLERVGYTF.

This CDR3 reads CASSPLTVSSGNTIYF. In DNA, the CDR3 is TGTGCCAGCAGCCCGTTGACTGTATCCTCTGGAAACACCATATATTTT. This chain links TRBV9 with TRBJ1-3; D is uncertain. The CDR3 is 16 amino acids. The V end was cut by 4 bases, the J end by 0 bases, with 14 bases between. Germline V lookup: CDR1 SGDLS, CDR2 YYNGEE. Together with reference TRBV9 and TRBJ1-3, the CDR3 gives the full variable domain: DSGVTQTPKHLITATGQRVTLRCSPRSGDLSVYWYQQSLDQGLQFLIQYYNGEERAKGNILERFSAQQFPDLHSELNLSSLELGDSALYFCASSPLTVSSGNTIYFGEGSWLTVV.

With regard to this clonotype: The junction shows a germline mismatch at one end, possibly a read error. The CDR3 nucleotides read TGTGCCAGCGGTTACTCAGGCGGCTCGGGCTACGAGCAGTACTTC. Its translation is CASGYSGGSGYEQYF. The J gene is TRBJ2-7, the V gene TRBV6-2 or TRBV6-3, with unresolved D. The germline CDR1 and CDR2 sequences are MNHEY and SVGEGT. The CDR3 sequence is 15 residues long.

This clonotype was seen more than once but under ten times. The chain is built from TRBV25-1 and TRBJ2-5; no definite D call. The tail of the sequence fits TRBJ2-7 better, so the J call may be wrong. Germline CDR1 MGHDK, CDR2 SYGVNS. This CDR3 is 13 amino acids long. CDR3 bases: TGTGCCAGCAGTGAATCACCCGGCTACGAGCAGTACTTC. Residues: CASSESPGYEQYF.

This clonotype turned up a few times. J is TRBJ2-6 and V is TRBV7-2, with D uncertain. This CDR3 region has 18 residues. The germline CDR1 and CDR2 sequences are SGHTA and FQGNSA. V was clipped by 5 bases and J by 0 bases, with 17 bases between them. This CDR3 is CASSLGPLTLSGANVLTF. The CDR3 DNA is TGTGCCAGCAGCCTAGGACCCTTGACACTCTCTGGGGCCAACGTCCTGACTTTC.

Comment on this clonotype: Germline and junction disagree at one end, which may indicate a read error. This chain uses TRBV29-1 with TRBJ2-5; no reliable D call. This CDR3 is 11 amino acids long. Per germline, CDR1 SQVTM and CDR2 ANQGSEA. CDR3: CSVGGAETRYF. CDR3 DNA: TGCAGCGTTGGAGGAGCAGAGACCCGGTACTTC. Full variable domain (missing parts from reference TRBV29-1 and TRBJ2-5): SAVISQKPSRDICQRGTSLTIQCQVDSQVTMMFWYRQQPGQSLTLIATANQGSEATYESGFVIDKFPISRPNLTFSTLTVSNMSPEDSSIYLCSVGGAETRYFGPGTRLLVL.

A few counts support this clonotype. The chain has TRBV7-9 and TRBJ2-1; 7 bases line up with TRBD2. The V gene end was trimmed by 4 bases and the J gene end by 1 base; junction bases not matched to a gene: 7. Germline V lookup: CDR1 SEHNR, CDR2 FQNEAQ (reference sequence). The CDR3 is made up of 16 amino acids. The CDR3 protein is CASSSELALSYNEQFF. In DNA form, the CDR3 reads TGTGCCAGCAGCTCAGAACTAGCGTTGTCCTACAATGAGCAGTTCTTC.

CDR3: CASSQIFRGLDYNEQFF. In nucleotides, the CDR3 is TGTGCCAGCAGCCAAATTTTCAGGGGACTAGATTACAATGAGCAGTTCTTC. The J gene is TRBJ2-1, the V gene TRBV3-1; 8 nucleotides line up with TRBD2. The germline CDR1 and CDR2 sequences are LGHDT and YNNKEL (reference sequence). The ends lost 2 bases at V and 4 bases at J; junction bases unmatched: 10. This CDR3 has 17 residues.